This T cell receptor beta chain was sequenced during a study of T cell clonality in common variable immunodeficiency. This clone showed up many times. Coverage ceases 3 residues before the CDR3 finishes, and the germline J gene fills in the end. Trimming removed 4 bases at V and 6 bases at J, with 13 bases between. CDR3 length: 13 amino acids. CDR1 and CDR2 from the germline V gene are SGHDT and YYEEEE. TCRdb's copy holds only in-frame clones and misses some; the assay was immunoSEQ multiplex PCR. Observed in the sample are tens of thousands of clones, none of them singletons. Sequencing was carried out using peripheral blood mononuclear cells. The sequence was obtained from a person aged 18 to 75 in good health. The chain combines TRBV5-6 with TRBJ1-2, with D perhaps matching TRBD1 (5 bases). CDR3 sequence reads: CASSRGGEDGYTF. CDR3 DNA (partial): TGTGCCAGCAGCCGCGGAGGGGAGGATGGC.